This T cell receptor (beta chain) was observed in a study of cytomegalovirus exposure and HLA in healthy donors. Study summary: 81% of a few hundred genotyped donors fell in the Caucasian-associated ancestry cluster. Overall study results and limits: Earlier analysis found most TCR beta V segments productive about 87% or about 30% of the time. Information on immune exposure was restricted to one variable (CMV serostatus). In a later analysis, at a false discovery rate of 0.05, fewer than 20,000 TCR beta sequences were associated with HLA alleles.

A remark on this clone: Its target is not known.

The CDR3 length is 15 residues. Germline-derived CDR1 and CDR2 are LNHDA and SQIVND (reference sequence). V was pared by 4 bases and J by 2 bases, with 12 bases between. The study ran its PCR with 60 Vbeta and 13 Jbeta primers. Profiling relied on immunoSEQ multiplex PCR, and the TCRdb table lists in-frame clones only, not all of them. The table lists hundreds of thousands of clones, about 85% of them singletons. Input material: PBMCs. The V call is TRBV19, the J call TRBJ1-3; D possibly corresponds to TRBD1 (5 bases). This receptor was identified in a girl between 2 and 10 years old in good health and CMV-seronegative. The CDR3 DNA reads TGTGCCAGTAGTAGGGGCGACGTCCCTGGAAACACCATATATTTT. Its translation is CASSRGDVPGNTIYF.